This T cell receptor beta chain was obtained from a study of T-cell memory formation after mild COVID-19. This clonotype appeared many times. Antigen: not known. Study outcomes and limitations: Chiefly within CM and EM were the contracting CD4+ clones; CD8+ ones were within EMRA. Confirmation was lacking for SARS-CoV-2 specificity of second-wave clones that peaked on day 37. Later expanders leaned toward CD4+, whereas clones contracting from day 15 to 85 were balanced CD4/CD8. In pre-infection memory, a portion of responding clones appeared, which suggested that cross-reactive memory joined.

Trimming took 3 bases from V and 3 from J, leaving 15 bases between them. The CDR3 extends over 15 amino acids. In germline, CDR1 is MNHEY, CDR2 SMNVEV (reference sequence). TCRdb re-derived calls from the 5' RACE reads in MiXCR, one entry per CDR3 protein. The sample records about 470,000 distinct CDR3 sequences, roughly 18% being singletons. This clonotype was sampled from an adult woman who had mild COVID-19 (a few samples of this study predate the infection). Cell type and time point are not known. This sequence joins TRBV27 and TRBJ2-7, with D perhaps assigned TRBD1 or TRBD2 (5 bases each). The sample taken for sequencing was PBMCs or a T cell subset sorted from them (not recorded which). CDR3 DNA: TGTGCCAGCAGTTTTGGGGACCCCGGGGACTACGAGCAGTACTTC. Protein: CASSFGDPGDYEQYF.